Reported below is one T cell receptor (beta chain). Its antigen is as yet unknown. CD45RO-negative, CCR7-selected cells formed the naive CD8 fraction, which excluded terminally differentiated effector memory CD45RA+ cells. Nashville, Tennessee was home to all donors, each a Caucasian adult. Sequencing was performed with immunoSEQ multiplex PCR; in TCRdb, only in-frame clones are kept and a portion is missing. Found here are about 2.1 million clones, over 85% of them singletons; the top ten hold more than 1.5%. The source of the sample is a study of shared clonotypes between healthy human individuals. Study observations and caveats: When compared with the clonotypes that were shared by all four sorted-subset donors, the non-shared clonotypes turned out to have lower generation probabilities. Naive CD4 clonotype sharing across several donors was 4% to 5%. Sample collection involved blood only; tissue repertoires are likely different.

This CDR3 comprises 20 residues. J gave up 4 bases and V 1 base, and 22 bases lay outside the gene matches. The rearrangement joins TRBV5-3 to TRBJ1-1, with 7 bases fitting TRBD1. TRBV5-3 is an ORF, with its function uncertain. This sequence originates from a man in his late teens or twenties in good health. Some clones in this sample may be carry-over from other donors' samples. What was sequenced was naive CD8+ T cells from PBMCs. The CDR3 loop reads CARSLRVNGSNRGKATEAFF. CDR3 DNA: TGTGCCAGAAGCTTGAGGGTGAATGGTAGTAACAGGGGAAAGGCCACTGAAGCTTTCTTT.